This T cell receptor beta chain appears in the sequencing data of a study of CXCR3-negative and CXCR3-positive naive CD8 T cells. General study points: Naive cells, whether CXCR3-negative or CXCR3-positive, had similar TRBV-TRBJ usage, while memory cells differed.

The CDR3 loop spans 16 amino acids. Germline V lookup: CDR1 SGHTA, CDR2 FQGNSA. Points on this clonotype: No antigen is known for it.

UMI-labeled TRB cDNA libraries were prepared by 5' RACE. No DNA is given; TCRdb re-called the 5' RACE reads and lists each CDR3 protein once. The table lists over 40,000 distinct CDR3 sequences. The rearrangement uses TRBV7-2 and TRBJ2-5; the TCRdb call, TRBD1, lacks DNA for checking. The sample was naive CXCR3- CD8+ T cells from blood. Subset meaning: CD45RO-CCR7+CD27+CD95- naive CD8+ T cells lacking CXCR3 (TNR3-). This sequence was found in a human donor in good health. Some clones in this sample may be carry-over from other donors' samples. CDR3 loop: CASSLVSGQGEETQYF.